A single sample gave rise to the 16 T cell receptor beta chains below, sequenced in a study of cytomegalovirus exposure and HLA in healthy donors. PCR used 60 Vbeta primers and 13 Jbeta primers. Profiling relied on immunoSEQ multiplex PCR, and the TCRdb table lists in-frame clones only, not all of them. The sample has about 190,000 clones, 80% seen once; the top ten hold 6.3%. The sample consisted of PBMCs. Receptors originate from a man aged 35-49 years in good health and CMV-seropositive.

Turning to this clone: The sample contains more than one DNA sequence encoding this CDR3. The chain carries TRBV4-3 and TRBJ2-7; the D gene is possibly TRBD1 (6 bases). The CDR3 has 14 amino acids. Per the germline V gene, CDR1 is LGHNA and CDR2 is YSLEER. Trimming took 0 bases from V and 1 from J, leaving 7 bases between them. CDR3 sequence (DNA): TGCGCCAGCAGCCAAGACAGGGGTTCCTACGAGCAGTACTTC. Its protein is CASSQDRGSYEQYF.

The chain uses TRBV5-1 and TRBJ1-1; TRBD1 matches 8 bases. V lost 0 bases and J lost 0; bases outside the gene matches: 7. Germline CDR1 and CDR2: SGHRS and YFSETQ. CDR3 length equals 17 residues. The CDR3 DNA reads as TGCGCCAGCAGCTTGGCCTTGGACAGGGAAATGAACACTGAAGCTTTCTTT. This translates into CASSLALDREMNTEAFF.

This chain uses TRBV28 with TRBJ1-3; the D gene is possibly TRBD1 (6 bases). Germline V lookup: CDR1 MDHEN, CDR2 SYDVKM. The V gene lost 3 bases and the J gene lost 0 bases, with 12 bases spanning the gap. The CDR3 runs 16 residues. CDR3 in amino acids: CASSFEGGGSGNTIYF. DNA of the CDR3: TGTGCCAGCAGTTTCGAAGGGGGGGGCTCTGGAAACACCATATATTTT.

This sequence joins TRBV30 and TRBJ2-6; a weak D match, TRBD1 (5 bases). CDR1 is GTSNPN and CDR2 is SVGIG in the germline V gene (reference sequence). There are 16 residues in the CDR3. V dropped 4 bases and J dropped 0 bases, with 13 bases sitting between them. The CDR3 sequence: CAWKSGANSGANVLTF. The CDR3 DNA follows: TGTGCCTGGAAAAGTGGGGCCAACTCTGGGGCCAACGTCCTGACTTTC.

The chain uses TRBV7-2 and TRBJ2-7, with TRBD2 matching over 11 bases. V shed 5 bases and J 3 bases; nucleotides not matched to a gene: 6. This CDR3 is built from 15 residues. Germline CDR1 and CDR2: SGHTA and FQGNSA. The CDR3 bases are TGTGCCAGCAGCCGGGGACTAGCGGCCGTCTACGAGCAGTACTTC. It codes for CASSRGLAAVYEQYF.

This clone has just one count. This chain links TRBV27 with TRBJ2-5; 11 positions agree with TRBD2. The CDR3 sequence is 17 residues long. Germline lookup yields CDR1 MNHEY and CDR2 SMNVEV (reference sequence). The V gene end was trimmed by 7 bases and the J gene end by 5 bases; junction bases not matched to a gene: 15. CDR3 region: CASTPRGPSGGTETQYF. CDR3 DNA sequence: TGTGCCAGCACCCCTAGAGGACCTAGCGGGGGGACTGAGACCCAGTACTTC.

The chain has TRBV10-3 and TRBJ2-3; TRBD2 matches 7 bases. The CDR3 is 14 residues long. The V gene's germline CDR1 is ENHRY and CDR2 SYGVKD. V trimming: 10 bases; J trimming: 3 bases; junction bases outside the gene matches: 10. The CDR3 nucleotides are TGTGCCACCACGGGACTACTTCAGACAGATACGCAGTATTTT. Residues: CATTGLLQTDTQYF.

The genes are TRBV7-2 and TRBJ1-4, with TRBD1 identical over 7 bases. The V segment lost 5 bases and the J segment 7 bases; nucleotides outside the gene matches: 7. CDR3 length: 14 residues. Looked up from germline, CDR1 is SGHTA and CDR2 is FQGNSA. In DNA form, the CDR3 reads TGTGCCAGCAGCCTGACAGGGTATGGTGAAAAACTGTTTTTT. This codes for CASSLTGYGEKLFF. The full variable domain, with the rest looked up from reference TRBV7-2 and TRBJ1-4, is GAGVSQSPSNKVTEKGKDVELRCDPISGHTALYWYRQSLGQGLEFLIYFQGNSAPDKSGLPSDRFSAERTGGSVSTLTIQRTQQEDSAVYLCASSLTGYGEKLFFGSGTQLSVL.

A note on this clone: In the same sample, other DNA sequences code for this CDR3. This chain connects TRBV9 to TRBJ2-7; 7 bases match TRBD1. Germline assignment: CDR1 SGDLS and CDR2 YYNGEE. The CDR3 runs to 13 residues. Trimming removed 3 bases from V and 2 bases from J; junction bases left unmatched: 2. CDR3 sequence reads: CASSAGQTYEQYF. The CDR3 nucleotides read TGTGCCAGCAGCGCGGGACAGACCTACGAGCAGTACTTC. Variable domain in full (rest from reference TRBV9 and TRBJ2-7): DSGVTQTPKHLITATGQRVTLRCSPRSGDLSVYWYQQSLDQGLQFLIQYYNGEERAKGNILERFSAQQFPDLHSELNLSSLELGDSALYFCASSAGQTYEQYFGPGTRLTVT.

This chain links TRBV30 with TRBJ2-2; 11 bases line up with TRBD2. Germline V CDR1 and CDR2: GTSNPN, SVGIG (reference sequence). J lost 5 bases, V lost 0 bases, and 5 bases had no gene match. The CDR3 totals 16 residues. The chain's CDR3 is CAWSVLAGGSTGELFF. The DNA of the CDR3 is TGTGCCTGGAGTGTTCTAGCGGGGGGCAGTACCGGGGAGCTGTTTTTT.

Regarding this clone: The junction does not match germline at one end; this may be a read error. This sequence joins TRBV7-7 and TRBJ2-3; D may be TRBD1 (7 bases). This CDR3 has 16 amino acids. Germline CDR1 SSHAT, CDR2 FNYEAQ (reference sequence). CDR3 amino acids: CASSPSQGGRLDTQYF. DNA of the CDR3: TGTGCTAGCAGCCCCAGCCAGGGGGGCAGGTTAGATACGCAGTATTTT.

The rearrangement links TRBV7-2 to TRBJ2-1; 7 nucleotides align to TRBD1. V lost 2 bases, J lost 0 bases, and 7 bases stayed unmatched. CDR1 and CDR2 (germline): SGHTA, FQGNSA. This CDR3 contains 17 residues. The DNA of the CDR3 is TGTGCCAGCAGCTTATTTGGACAGGTTAGCTCCTACAATGAGCAGTTCTTC. It translates to CASSLFGQVSSYNEQFF.

The gene calls are TRBV5-1 and TRBJ2-7; D is uncertain. Per germline, CDR1 SGHRS and CDR2 YFSETQ. This CDR3 is built from 14 residues. Trimming stripped 3 bases from V and 2 bases from J, with 12 bases between. The CDR3, as DNA: TGCGCCAGCAGCTACCTCGACAAGACCTACGAGCAGTACTTC. This translates into CASSYLDKTYEQYF.

J is TRBJ2-7 and V is TRBV6-5; TRBD1 is a possible D gene (6 bases). V was cut by 0 bases and J by 1 base, with 10 bases left in between. Germline CDR1 MNHEY, CDR2 SVGAGI. This CDR3 spans 15 amino acids. CDR3 in DNA: TGTGCCAGCAGTTACTCAACAGGGAAGTCCTACGAGCAGTACTTC. This encodes CASSYSTGKSYEQYF.

This chain joins TRBV7-9 and TRBJ2-5, with a possible D match to TRBD2 (6 bases). The J call may not be correct, given that the DNA end is closer to TRBJ2-7. Germline CDR1 is SEHNR and CDR2 is FQNEAQ (reference sequence). This CDR3 spans 14 amino acids. DNA for the CDR3: TGTGCCAGCAGCTACGGCTTAGCGGCGAGCGAGCAGTACTTC. The encoded protein is CASSYGLAASEQYF.

V is TRBV7-8 and J is TRBJ1-4; a weak D match, TRBD1 (5 bases). The V end lost 1 base, the J end lost 0 bases, and 18 bases lay between the germline ends. Germline-derived CDR1 and CDR2 are SGHVS and FQNEAQ. This CDR3 is 19 amino acids long. CDR3 sequence: CASSLVTRVLIATNEKLFF. CDR3 DNA sequence: TGTGCCAGCAGCTTAGTAACCAGGGTACTTATCGCAACTAATGAAAAACTGTTTTTT.